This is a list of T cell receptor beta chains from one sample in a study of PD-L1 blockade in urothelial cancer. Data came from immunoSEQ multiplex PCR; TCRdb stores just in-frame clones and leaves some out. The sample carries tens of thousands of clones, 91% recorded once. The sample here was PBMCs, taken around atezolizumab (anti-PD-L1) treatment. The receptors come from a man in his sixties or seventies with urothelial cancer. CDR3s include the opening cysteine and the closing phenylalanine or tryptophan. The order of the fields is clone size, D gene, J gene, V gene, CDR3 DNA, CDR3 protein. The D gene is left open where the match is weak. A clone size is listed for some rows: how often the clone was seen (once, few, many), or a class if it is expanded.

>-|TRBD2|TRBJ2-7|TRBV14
TGTGCCAGCAGCGGGCCCCCTGGGACTAGCGGGAAAGTTTGGTGGGGCCCCTACGAGCAGTACTTC
CASSGPPGTSGKVWWGPYEQYF
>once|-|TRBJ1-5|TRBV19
TGTGCCAGTAGTCTCACTGGCAATCAGCCCCAGCATTTT
CASSLTGNQPQHF
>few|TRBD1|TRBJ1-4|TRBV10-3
TGTGCCACCCGACAGGGAGTAGGAACTAATGAAAAACTGTTTTTT
CATRQGVGTNEKLFF
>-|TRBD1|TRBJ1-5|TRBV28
TGTGCCAGCAGCTCCGGACAGGGCGGCAATCAGCCCCAGCATTTT
CASSSGQGGNQPQHF
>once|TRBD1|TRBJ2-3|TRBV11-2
TGTGCCAGCAGCTTCCGGGACAGGGCCACAGATACGCAGTATTTT
CASSFRDRATDTQYF
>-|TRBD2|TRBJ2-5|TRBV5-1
TGCGCCAGCAGCTGGGGACCAGGGCGGGGGGTCCAAGAGACCCAGTACTTC
CASSWGPGRGVQETQYF
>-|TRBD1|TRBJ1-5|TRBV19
TGTGCCAGTACCCTGGGGACAGACCTCAATCAGCCCCAGCATTTT
CASTLGTDLNQPQHF
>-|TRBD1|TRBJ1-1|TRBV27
TGTGCCAGCAGTCCAGGGACAGGGGGCGGCACTGAAGCTTTCTTT
CASSPGTGGGTEAFF
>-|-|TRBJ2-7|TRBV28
TGTGCCAGCAGTCCCCAACTGGTGTCCCACGAGCAGTACTTC
CASSPQLVSHEQYF
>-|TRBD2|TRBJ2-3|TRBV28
TGTGCCAGCAGCTATAGCGGGAGGGGTCCAGATACGCAGTATTTT
CASSYSGRGPDTQYF
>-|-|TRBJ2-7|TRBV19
TGTGCCACCTCGACAGGTCTTTACTACGAGCAGTACTTC
CATSTGLYYEQYF
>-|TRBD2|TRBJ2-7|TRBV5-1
TGCGCCAGCAGCTTAGCGGGAGCGTCGCAGTACTTC
CASSLAGASQYF
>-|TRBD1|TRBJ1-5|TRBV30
TGTGCCTACGGACAGGGCCCCGCGGGGCCCCAGCATTTT
CAYGQGPAGPQHF
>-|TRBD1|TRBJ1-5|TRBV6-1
TGTGCCAGCAGTACGGACAGGTGGGATAATCAGCCCCAGCATTTT
CASSTDRWDNQPQHF
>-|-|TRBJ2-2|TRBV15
TGTGCCACCAGCGCCTTTTCTAGATCCTTGGAGCTGTTTTTT
CATSAFSRSLELFF
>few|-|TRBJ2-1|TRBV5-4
TGTGCCAGCAGCCAGGGACTTGACAATGAGCAGTTCTTC
CASSQGLDNEQFF
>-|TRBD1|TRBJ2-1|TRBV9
TGTGCCAGCAGCCAGGGGGTTGAGCAGTTCTTC
CASSQGVEQFF
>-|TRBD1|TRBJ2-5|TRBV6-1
TGTGCCAGCAGTGAAGGGACAGGGCAAGAGACCCAGTACTTC
CASSEGTGQETQYF
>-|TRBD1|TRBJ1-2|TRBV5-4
TGTGCCAGCAGCTTAAAGTCACAGGGGGCAGGGGGCTACACCTTC
CASSLKSQGAGGYTF
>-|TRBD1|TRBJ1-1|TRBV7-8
TGTGCCAGCAGCACCTATGTCCGGACAGGGGTGGGCACTGAAGCTTTCTTT
CASSTYVRTGVGTEAFF
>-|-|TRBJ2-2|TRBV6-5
TGTGCCAGCAGTAAACGACGGGGGAACACCGGGGAGCTGTTTTTT
CASSKRRGNTGELFF
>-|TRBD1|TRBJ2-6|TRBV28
TGTGCCAGCAGGGGGGCGGCAGGGACAGGGGTTACTGGGGCCAACGTCCTGACTTTC
CASRGAAGTGVTGANVLTF
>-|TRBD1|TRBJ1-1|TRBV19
TGTGCCAGTAGTCGTTACGACAGGGGGACTGAAGCTTTCTTT
CASSRYDRGTEAFF
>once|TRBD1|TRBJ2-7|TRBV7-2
TGTGCCAGCAGCTTGGAGGGACAGGGGAAAGCCTACGAGCAGTACTTC
CASSLEGQGKAYEQYF
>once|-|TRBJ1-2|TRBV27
TGTGCCAGCAGTTTTCGCACGGGGAACTATGGCTACACCTTC
CASSFRTGNYGYTF
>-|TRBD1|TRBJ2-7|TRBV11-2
TGTGCCAGCAGCTTAGCGGGACAGACTTTTTACGAGCAGTACTTC
CASSLAGQTFYEQYF
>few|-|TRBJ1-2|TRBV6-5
TGTGCCAGCAGTCAAGGGGGACCGGACTATGGCTACACCTTC
CASSQGGPDYGYTF
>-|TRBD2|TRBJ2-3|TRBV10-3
TGTGCCATCAGTACCGGACTAGCGGTCACAGATACGCAGTATTTT
CAISTGLAVTDTQYF
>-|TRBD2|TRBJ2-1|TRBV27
TGTGCCAGCAGCGGGCCGGGACTAGCGGGAGCGATCAATGAGCAGTTCTTC
CASSGPGLAGAINEQFF
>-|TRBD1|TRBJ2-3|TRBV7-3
TGTGCCAGCAGCTTACAGGGGGCCACAGATACGCAGTATTTT
CASSLQGATDTQYF
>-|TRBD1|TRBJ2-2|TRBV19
TGTGCCACGAAGGAACAGGGGACGACCGGGGAGCTGTTTTTT
CATKEQGTTGELFF
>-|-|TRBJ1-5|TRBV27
TGTGCCAGCAGTGGGCAGGTAGATCAGCCCCAGCATTTT
CASSGQVDQPQHF
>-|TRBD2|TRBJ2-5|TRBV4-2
TGTGCCAGCAGCCAAGGACTAGCGGGGTCAAAAGAGACCCAGTACTTC
CASSQGLAGSKETQYF
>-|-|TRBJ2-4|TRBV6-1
TGTGCCAGCAGTGAAGATGGGTTTGCACTAGTCAAAAACATTCAGTACTTC
CASSEDGFALVKNIQYF
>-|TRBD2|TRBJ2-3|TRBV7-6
TGTGCCAGCAGCCCCAGACTAGCGGGATACCCTGGCACAGATACGCAGTATTTT
CASSPRLAGYPGTDTQYF
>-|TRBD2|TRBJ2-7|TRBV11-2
TGTGCCAGCCGATGGTCGGGAGGGCCCTACGAGCAGTACTTC
CASRWSGGPYEQYF
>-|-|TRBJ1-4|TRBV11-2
TGTGCCAGCAGCTTATTTGGCGGGGGCGAAAAACTGTTTTTT
CASSLFGGGEKLFF
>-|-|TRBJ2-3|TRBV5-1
TGCGCCAGCGGGGCAGGGGTCACAGATACGCAGTATTTT
CASGAGVTDTQYF
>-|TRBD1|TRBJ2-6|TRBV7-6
TGTGCCAGCAGCCCACGACAGGGGGTTTTCTCTGGGGCCAACGTCCTGACTTTC
CASSPRQGVFSGANVLTF